This T cell receptor beta chain stems from a study of T-cell reconstitution after alpha-beta-depleted transplantation in children. Findings of the study overall: From newly produced T cells came most of the T-cell counts and diversity one year after transplant.

Per germline, CDR1 SGHRS and CDR2 YFSETQ. V gave up 1 base and J gave up 6 bases, with 14 bases separating them. CDR3 size: 14 residues. About this clonotype itself: The antigen remains undetermined.

A TCRbeta library incorporating unique molecular identifiers was prepared. TCRdb recomputed calls from the PCR reads with MiXCR, one row per CDR3 protein. Of 700,000 or so distinct CDR3 sequences in the sample, approximately 14% are singletons; the top ten hold about 0.79%. This TCR derives from a girl aged 2 to 10 with congenital amegakaryocytic thrombocytopenia, due to receive a stem cell transplant. The material sequenced was PBMCs, taken before TCRalphabeta/CD19-depleted stem cell transplant. The chain recombines TRBV5-1 with TRBJ2-7; TRBD2 might be the D (6 bases). The CDR3 nucleotides are TGCGCCAGCAGCTTGACCCGTTGGGAGGCCGAGCAGTACTTC. Translating it yields CASSLTRWEAEQYF.